The present entry profiles one T cell receptor (beta chain) with its context. The data were obtained in a study of response to subunit inactivated influenza vaccine. TCRdb reprocessed the RT-PCR reads with MiXCR, giving one entry per CDR3 protein. The sample records about 540,000 distinct CDR3 sequences, roughly 25% being singletons. Unmatched junction bases numbered 3, after V lost 8 bases and J lost 0 bases. This CDR3 has 13 amino acids. Germline V gene lookup returns CDR1 SNHLY and CDR2 FYNNEI. These data were also filed under a second study, of T cells expressing NK-cell markers. As that report states: Beta-chain TCR cDNA was generated via 5'RACE template switching with UMIs.

The V gene is TRBV2, the J gene TRBJ1-1; 7 nucleotides align to TRBD1. This receptor was identified in a man aged 50 or older who received an inactivated influenza vaccine. The input for sequencing was CD4+ T cells sorted from PBMCs, taken 12 days after vaccination. This CDR3 is CASRDRMNTEAFF. The CDR3 DNA is TGTGCCAGCCGGGACAGAATGAACACTGAAGCTTTCTTT.